Following are 17 T cell receptor beta chains from one sample sequenced in a study of blood T cell repertoires in COVID-19. Here immunoSEQ multiplex PCR was the method, and the copy in TCRdb shows in-frame clones only, minus some. Counted here are approximately 41,000 clones, 80% to 90% occurring once; the ten biggest clones make up about 1.2%. Source material: peripheral blood. The receptors stem from a woman between 35 and 50 years old with acute or convalescent COVID-19.

Here the CDR3 reads CASSLGGLAGADEQYF. CDR3 bases: TGCGCCAGCAGCTTGGGGGGACTAGCGGGAGCGGACGAGCAGTACTTC. The V call is TRBV5-1, the J call TRBJ2-7, with 14 bases identical to TRBD2. The CDR3 sequence is 16 residues long. Germline lookup yields CDR1 SGHRS and CDR2 YFSETQ. V gave up 0 bases and J gave up 5 bases; unmatched junction bases: 4.

As for this clone: At the DNA level, this CDR3 is encoded by other sequences in the same sample as well. J is TRBJ1-5 and V is TRBV3-1 (or the pseudogene TRBV3-2); 10 bases line up with TRBD1. This CDR3 has 14 residues. CDR1 LGHDT and CDR2 YNNKEL come from the germline V gene (reference sequence). The trim removed 4 bases at V and 6 bases at J, leaving 3 bases unmatched. CDR3 sequence (DNA): TGTGCCAGCAGCCTAGGACAGGGGGGTCAGCCCCAGCATTTT. Translation gives CASSLGQGGQPQHF.

V gene TRBV30 combines with J gene TRBJ1-1, with a weak D call TRBD1 (6 bases). Per the germline V gene, CDR1 is GTSNPN and CDR2 is SVGIG (reference sequence). Deletions cut 4 bases from V and 5 bases from J, with 20 bases between. The CDR3 sequence is 15 residues long. The CDR3 here is CAWTFPDRILTEAFF. The CDR3 coding sequence is TGTGCCTGGACCTTCCCGGACAGAATCCTTACTGAAGCTTTCTTT.

The chain links TRBV19 to TRBJ2-4; D call uncertain. The CDR3 spans 11 residues. Trimming removed 4 bases at V and 11 bases at J, with 9 bases between. Looked up from germline, CDR1 is LNHDA and CDR2 is SQIVND (reference sequence). The CDR3 protein is CASSNTELQYF. The CDR3, as DNA: TGTGCCAGTAGTAACACGGAGCTTCAGTACTTC.

The chain has TRBV28 and TRBJ2-6; TRBD1 matches at 8 bases. J lost 2 bases, V lost 4 bases, and 4 bases had no gene match. This CDR3 comprises 16 residues. Germline-derived CDR1 and CDR2 are MDHEN and SYDVKM. DNA of the CDR3: TGTGCCAGCAGTTCCCAACAGGGGGCTGGGGCCAACGTCCTGACTTTC. Encoded protein: CASSSQQGAGANVLTF.

The chain has TRBV9 and TRBJ2-7; 10 positions agree with TRBD2. The junction had 3 bases not matched to a gene; V was cut back by 0 bases and J by 0 bases. The CDR3 consists of 16 residues. Germline lookup yields CDR1 SGDLS and CDR2 YYNGEE. CDR3 bases: TGTGCCAGCAGCGTAGAGGCTAGCGGGAGCTCCTACGAGCAGTACTTC. It specifies CASSVEASGSSYEQYF.

J is TRBJ1-5 and V is TRBV7-9, with 9 bases matching TRBD1. The CDR3 sequence is 14 residues long. Germline CDR1 and CDR2: SEHNR and FQNEAQ (reference sequence). Trimming at V came to 5 bases and at J to 6 bases, leaving 5 bases not matched to a gene. Here the CDR3 reads CASSPGQGTQPQHF. The DNA for the CDR3 is TGTGCCAGCAGCCCGGGACAGGGTACTCAGCCCCAGCATTTT.

This clone was detected only a few times. V gene TRBV7-8 combines with J gene TRBJ2-5; maybe TRBD2 (6 bases). Trimming removed 1 base at V and 5 bases at J, with 14 bases between. CDR3 size: 15 residues. Per the germline V gene, CDR1 is SGHVS and CDR2 is FQNEAQ. The CDR3 nucleotides read TGTGCCAGCAGCTTAGACCCCGGGACTTTTGAGACCCAGTACTTC. It encodes CASSLDPGTFETQYF. The entire variable domain, with the rest obtained from reference TRBV7-8 and TRBJ2-5, is as follows: GAGVSQSPRYKVAKRGQDVALRCDPISGHVSLFWYQQALGQGPEFLTYFQNEAQLDKSGLPSDRFFAERPEGSVSTLKIQRTQQEDSAVYLCASSLDPGTFETQYFGPGTRLLVL.

The V gene is TRBV29-1, the J gene TRBJ2-7; 13 bases fit TRBD2. The CDR3 extends over 14 amino acids. Germline V gene data show CDR1 as SQVTM and CDR2 as ANQGSEA. V trimming: 4 bases; J trimming: 7 bases; junction bases outside the gene matches: 7. CDR3 coding DNA: TGCAGCGTTGGGACTAGCGGGAGATTGCGGGAGCAGTACTTC. The encoded protein is CSVGTSGRLREQYF.

This rearrangement joins TRBV6-1 to TRBJ1-2; no clear D. The germline V and J ends were trimmed by 1 base and 5 bases, with 8 bases remaining between them. CDR3 length equals 13 residues. Germline assignment: CDR1 MNHNS and CDR2 SASEGT. CDR3 protein: CASSEDSLYGYTF. The CDR3 DNA reads TGTGCCAGCAGTGAAGACAGCCTTTATGGCTACACCTTC.

The V and J genes are TRBV11-2 and TRBJ2-2; D perhaps matches TRBD1 (6 bases). V was clipped by 3 bases and J by 4 bases, with 9 bases between them. Germline V CDR1 and CDR2: SGHAT, FQNNGV. CDR3 length: 14 residues. The chain's CDR3 is CASSFGQITGELFF. CDR3 DNA: TGTGCCAGCAGCTTCGGACAGATCACCGGGGAGCTGTTTTTT.

CDR3 sequence: CASSQGQSYEQYF. The CDR3 DNA sequence: TGTGCCAGCAGTCAGGGACAGTCCTACGAGCAGTACTTC. The rearrangement uses TRBV6-5 and TRBJ2-7, with 7 nucleotides matching TRBD1. Germline CDR1 and CDR2: MNHEY and SVGAGI. The V gene end was trimmed by 5 bases and the J gene end by 1 base; junction bases not matched to a gene: 2. The CDR3 runs to 13 residues.

CDR3 bases: TGCGCCAGCAGCCCGGGACAGGGGGATCGTAATCAGCCCCAGCATTTT. Encoded protein: CASSPGQGDRNQPQHF. The V gene is TRBV5-1, the J gene TRBJ1-5; 11 bases align to TRBD1. This CDR3 comprises 16 residues. V was clipped by 4 bases and J by 4 bases; unmatched bases: 7. Germline V gives CDR1 SGHRS, CDR2 YFSETQ.

The chain is built from TRBV19 and TRBJ1-4; 7 bases are a match to TRBD1. Germline assignment: CDR1 LNHDA and CDR2 SQIVND (reference sequence). V trimming: 4 bases; J trimming: 1 base; junction bases outside the gene matches: 12. This CDR3 spans 18 amino acids. The CDR3: CASSTDQTGLRTNEKLFF. For the CDR3, the DNA is TGTGCCAGTAGTACGGACCAGACAGGGCTCAGAACTAATGAAAAACTGTTTTTT.

The chain employs TRBV5-1 and TRBJ2-1; 10 positions match TRBD1. V lost 4 bases to trimming and J lost 12 bases; unmatched junction nucleotides: 19. The CDR3 has 17 residues. Germline values: CDR1 SGHRS, CDR2 YFSETQ. CDR3 coding DNA: TGCGCCAGCAGCGTTCCGACAGGGGGCTATGCAGGCGAACGGCAGTTCTTC. Protein sequence: CASSVPTGGYAGERQFF.

The rearrangement links TRBV6-5 to TRBJ2-7, with D tentatively TRBD2 (5 bases). The CDR3 covers 16 residues. The V end lost 2 bases, the J end lost 4 bases, and 18 bases lay between the germline ends. Looked up from germline, CDR1 is MNHEY and CDR2 is SVGAGI. The CDR3 spells CASSYNGPLRGYEQYF. The DNA of the CDR3 is TGTGCCAGCAGTTACAACGGGCCGCTACGAGGGTACGAGCAGTACTTC.

This chain uses TRBV11-2 with TRBJ2-3; D is unresolved. Looked up from germline, CDR1 is SGHAT and CDR2 is FQNNGV. V was pared by 3 bases and J by 1 base, with 17 bases between. This CDR3 comprises 17 residues. CDR3 DNA sequence: TGTGCCAGCAGCTTCTTCTTCCTGGAGCGCCGCACAGATACGCAGTATTTT. Its protein is CASSFFFLERRTDTQYF. Together with reference TRBV11-2 and TRBJ2-3, the CDR3 gives the full variable domain: EAGVAQSPRYKIIEKRQSVAFWCNPISGHATLYWYQQILGQGPKLLIQFQNNGVVDDSQLPKDRFSAERLKGVDSTLKIQPAKLEDSAVYLCASSFFFLERRTDTQYFGPGTRLTVL.